This T cell receptor (beta chain) was identified during a study of T-cell reconstitution after alpha-beta-depleted transplantation in children. Study results and limitations: T-cell counts and diversity at one year following transplant were attributed mainly to newly produced T cells. There were reportedly several hundred expanded graft clones from which alpha-beta T cells came about two months after transplant. At day 60, the high TCRbeta diversity found in some patients originated from recipient T cells and thymic progenitors that had survived.

The germline V gene has CDR1 SGHTA and CDR2 FQGNSA. J gave up 4 bases and V 2 bases, and 9 bases lay outside the gene matches. This CDR3 has 16 amino acids. TCRbeta library construction was performed incorporating unique molecular identifiers. MiXCR was run by TCRdb on the PCR reads, yielding one entry per CDR3 protein. Among 250,000 to 300,000 distinct CDR3 sequences, more than 9% were seen once, and the ten largest hold 23%. This clonotype was seen repeatedly, ten times or more. The target antigen is unknown. This clonotype originated in a male patient aged 2 to 9 who had a stem cell transplant for chronic granulomatous disease, so the T cells may come from the graft donor. This sample comprised peripheral blood, obtained 180 days after TCRalphabeta/CD19-depleted stem cell transplant. The V call is TRBV7-2, the J call TRBJ2-3; 7 bases map to TRBD2. The CDR3 loop is CASSLSFGRWSDTQYF. The CDR3 DNA follows: TGTGCCAGCAGCTTATCCTTCGGGAGGTGGTCAGATACGCAGTATTTT.